This T cell receptor beta chain was profiled in a study of Ad26.COV2.S vaccination and SARS-CoV-2 variants. V was shortened by 1 base and J by 0 bases, with 10 bases between the two germline ends. Germline V gene lookup returns CDR1 SGHTA and CDR2 FQGTGA. CDR3 length: 16 amino acids. Study conclusions and caveats: Researchers reported similar non-spike TCR breadth in vaccine and placebo recipients. Breadth, reportedly substantial, characterized the spike-specific CD8+ and CD4+ T cell responses after vaccination. Possible underestimation of total T cell responses by the TCR breadth and depth analyses was noted.

Comments on this clone: The antigen remains unidentified.

Generated by immunoSEQ multiplex PCR, the TCRdb table keeps only in-frame clones and is missing some. The sample lists about 94,000 clones, 82% occurring once. V is TRBV7-3 and J is TRBJ2-1, with a tentative D call TRBD1 (5 bases). This TCR was sampled from a human donor who had recovered from COVID-19. Sequencing used peripheral blood, obtained after recovery from COVID-19. CDR3 protein: CASSLSPGNSYNEQFF. The CDR3 DNA reads as TGTGCCAGCAGCTTAAGCCCAGGGAACTCCTACAATGAGCAGTTCTTC.